These 15 T cell receptor beta chains were all obtained from the same sample, sequenced in a study of CD8 T cells in ankylosing spondylitis. Study-wide results and limits: Apparently characteristic of ankylosing spondylitis blood was a TCR beta motif (about 8 highly homologous variants).

These receptors' antigens are unknown. TCRdb called the 5' RACE reads again in MiXCR, with one record for every CDR3 protein. The sample lists roughly 700,000 distinct CDR3 sequences, roughly 19% occurring once. The sequenced material came from blood, either unsorted or a sorted T cell fraction (not recorded which). These receptors came from a male donor with ankylosing spondylitis.

The chain recombines TRBV29-1 with TRBJ2-2; D is ambiguous. CDR3 length: 12 residues. CDR1 SQVTM and CDR2 ANQGSEA come from the germline V gene. V lost 4 bases to trimming and J lost 5 bases, with 8 bases between them. The CDR3 is CSVAGGTGELFF. CDR3 sequence (DNA): TGCAGCGTTGCTGGTGGGACCGGGGAGCTGTTTTTT.

The chain joins TRBV12-3 or TRBV12-4 to TRBJ1-4; 9 positions match TRBD1. The CDR3 has 14 amino acids. The junction had 5 bases not matched to a gene; V was cut back by 4 bases and J by 8 bases. The CDR3 region is CASSSNRGLEKLFF. DNA for the CDR3: TGTGCCAGCAGTTCCAACAGGGGGCTAGAAAAACTGTTTTTT.

This clonotype was counted at least ten times. The rearrangement links TRBV15 to TRBJ2-7; 9 positions match TRBD2. J was trimmed by 7 bases and V by 1 base; bases with no gene match: 8. Germline CDR1 reads LNHNV; CDR2 reads YYDKDF (reference sequence). CDR3 size: 15 residues. CDR3 DNA sequence: TGTGCCACCAGCAGAGGACAAGCGGGAGGATGGGAGCAGTACTTC. It translates to CATSRGQAGGWEQYF.

This clonotype came up a few times. V and J are TRBV25-1 and TRBJ1-5; 7 nucleotides line up with TRBD1. This CDR3 has 16 amino acids. Germline CDR1 reads MGHDK; CDR2 reads SYGVNS. The V and J ends lost 2 bases and 3 bases, in that order; junction bases with no gene match: 7. The CDR3: CASSERGDSYNQPQHF. The CDR3 region has the DNA TGTGCCAGCAGTGAACGAGGGGACAGTTACAATCAGCCCCAGCATTTT.

V usage is TRBV5-1 and J usage is TRBJ2-1, with TRBD2 matching 12 bases. This CDR3 contains 17 residues. The trim removed 2 bases at V and 0 bases at J, leaving 3 bases unmatched. The germline CDR1 and CDR2 sequences are SGHRS and YFSETQ. DNA for the CDR3: TGCGCCAGCAGCTTCCTGACTAGCGGGAGCTCCTACAATGAGCAGTTCTTC. Translating it yields CASSFLTSGSSYNEQFF.

V usage is TRBV2 and J usage is TRBJ1-2; D gene unclear. The V end lost 7 bases, the J end lost 7 bases, and 16 bases lay between the germline ends. Germline lookup yields CDR1 SNHLY and CDR2 FYNNEI. This CDR3 is built from 13 residues. The CDR3 region has the DNA TGTGCCAGCACGGAGAGCGTGGATGCTGGCTACACCTTC. Translation gives CASTESVDAGYTF.

On this clonotype itself: With a much larger clone just one base away, this may be a read error. The chain uses TRBV12-3 or TRBV12-4 and TRBJ2-1; D not resolved. The CDR3 is 15 residues long. The CDR3 bases are TGTGCCACCAGTTTACGGAGCGACTCCTACAATGAGCAGTTCTTC. Its translation: CATSLRSDSYNEQFF.

This clonotype was counted a few times. The chain carries TRBV9 and TRBJ2-3; D not resolved. The CDR3 has 14 residues. Trimming shortened V by 0 bases and J by 3 bases, and 8 bases separated the two germline ends. Germline values: CDR1 SGDLS, CDR2 YYNGEE. The CDR3 DNA reads TGTGCCAGCAGCGTAGACCGACGGACAGATACGCAGTATTTT. Translated, it gives CASSVDRRTDTQYF.

This clonotype was observed a handful of times. The chain links TRBV6-1 to TRBJ2-1; TRBD2 aligns across 15 bases. The CDR3 consists of 18 residues. Germline loops: CDR1 MNHNS, CDR2 SASEGT. V gave up 7 bases and J gave up 5 bases; unmatched junction bases: 12. The CDR3 nucleotides are TGTGCCAGCACCCAACAAGGGACTAGCGGGAGGAAGAACAATGAGCAGTTCTTC. Its protein product is CASTQQGTSGRKNNEQFF.

This clonotype was counted between two and nine times. The chain couples TRBV21-1 to TRBJ2-4. TRBV21-1 is given as a pseudogene. The CDR3 contains 15 residues. The CDR3 sequence is CASSGPPSSGDIQYF. CDR3 nucleotide sequence: TGTGCCAGCAGCGGACCGCCTTCGTCGGGTGACATTCAGTACTTC.

This clonotype was seen more than once but under ten times. The rearrangement links TRBV29-1 to TRBJ2-7, with 7 bases fitting TRBD1. The CDR3 loop spans 11 amino acids. Trimming at V came to 5 bases and at J to 5 bases, leaving 3 bases not matched to a gene. Germline CDR1 and CDR2: SQVTM and ANQGSEA. The CDR3 loop reads CSVTRGNEQYF. In nucleotides, the CDR3 is TGCAGCGTTACCAGGGGGAACGAGCAGTACTTC.

This chain uses TRBV6-6 with TRBJ2-1; no reliable D call. Trimming removed 7 bases at V and 6 bases at J, with 7 bases between. From germline, CDR1 is MNHNY and CDR2 SVGAGI (reference sequence). This CDR3 has 11 amino acids. CDR3 protein: CASTHSNEQFF. In DNA, the CDR3 is TGTGCCAGCACCCATTCCAATGAGCAGTTCTTC.

This clonotype was found a few times. The chain employs TRBV20-1 and TRBJ1-6, with 8 bases aligning to TRBD1. CDR1 and CDR2 from the germline V gene are DFQATT and SNEGSKA (reference sequence). With 5 bases clipped from V and 2 bases from J, the junction kept 8 bases outside the gene matches. The CDR3 is made up of 16 amino acids. The CDR3 spells CSAPGKTGAYNSPLHF. For the CDR3, the DNA is TGCAGTGCTCCAGGAAAGACAGGGGCCTATAATTCACCCCTCCACTTT.

This chain connects TRBV5-1 to TRBJ2-5, with no clear D. Germline CDR1 is SGHRS and CDR2 is YFSETQ. V shed 0 bases and J shed 5 bases, with 8 bases lying between them. CDR3 size: 13 residues. As DNA, the CDR3 is TGCGCCAGCAGCTTGGGATACATGGAGACCCAGTACTTC. Translated: CASSLGYMETQYF.

The chain carries TRBV2 and TRBJ2-1; 8 nucleotides match TRBD1. V shed 0 bases, J shed 6 bases, and the junction held 7 bases outside the gene matches. The germline gives CDR1 SNHLY, CDR2 FYNNEI. This CDR3 is 16 amino acids long. CDR3 region: CASSEALGQDPNEQFF. The CDR3 nucleotides read TGTGCCAGCAGTGAAGCGCTGGGACAGGACCCCAATGAGCAGTTCTTC.